These 29 T cell receptor beta chains share one sample of origin, sequenced in a study of blood T cell repertoires in COVID-19. Measured with immunoSEQ multiplex PCR; TCRdb has only the in-frame clones, and not every one. The sample holds tens of thousands of clones, 80% to 90% seen once. Sequenced sample: peripheral blood. The receptors derive from a woman older than 75 with COVID-19, enrolled during active disease.

V gene TRBV11-1 combines with J gene TRBJ2-2; D gene unclear. The CDR3 spans 12 residues. Germline loops: CDR1 SGHAT, CDR2 FQDESV (reference sequence). The V and J ends lost 5 bases and 3 bases respectively, with 4 bases between them. DNA for the CDR3: TGTGCCAGCAGCCCCTACACCGGGGAGCTGTTTTTT. Translated: CASSPYTGELFF.

This chain uses TRBV6-6 with TRBJ2-1, with 12 nucleotides matching TRBD2. The germline V gene has CDR1 MNHNY and CDR2 SVGAGI (reference sequence). The CDR3 consists of 13 residues. V shed 5 bases, J shed 15 bases, and the junction held 8 bases outside the gene matches. CDR3 protein: CASSAQTSGRLFF. The CDR3, as DNA: TGTGCCAGCAGTGCCCAGACTAGCGGGAGACTGTTCTTC.

This chain connects TRBV6-1 to TRBJ1-1; 7 bases align to TRBD1. Per the germline V gene, CDR1 is MNHNS and CDR2 is SASEGT. J gave up 0 bases and V 3 bases, and 1 base lay outside the gene matches. CDR3 length: 14 amino acids. CDR3 region: CASSDRGMNTEAFF. The CDR3 DNA reads as TGTGCCAGCAGTGACAGGGGGATGAACACTGAAGCTTTCTTT.

The chain couples TRBV30 to TRBJ2-5; 10 bases align to TRBD2. The length of the CDR3 is 15 residues. V lost 3 bases to trimming and J lost 5 bases; unmatched junction nucleotides: 9. The germline CDR1 and CDR2 sequences are GTSNPN and SVGIG (reference sequence). The CDR3 DNA sequence: TGTGCCTGGAGAGCGGGGGGGCCGTCTTGGGAGACCCAGTACTTC. It translates to CAWRAGGPSWETQYF. Full variable domain (rest looked up from reference TRBV30 and TRBJ2-5): SQTIHQWPATLVQPVGSPLSLECTVEGTSNPNLYWYRQAAGRGLQLLFYSVGIGQISSEVPQNLSASRPQDRQFILSSKKLLLSDSGFYLCAWRAGGPSWETQYFGPGTRLLVL.

CDR3 protein: CASSSTPQGVYGYTF. The CDR3, as DNA: TGTGCCAGCAGTTCAACCCCACAGGGGGTCTATGGCTACACCTTC. This chain joins TRBV7-2 and TRBJ1-2; the match to TRBD1 covers 8 bases. This CDR3 has 15 amino acids. Trimming took 6 bases from V and 4 from J; bases not matched to a gene: 10. Per the germline V gene, CDR1 is SGHTA and CDR2 is FQGNSA.

A remark on this clone: Other DNA sequences in the sample encode the same CDR3. The V and J genes are TRBV11-3 and TRBJ2-3, with 8 bases aligning to TRBD1. This CDR3 is built from 13 residues. Germline values: CDR1 SGHNT, CDR2 YENEEA. The V segment lost 5 bases and the J segment 3 bases; nucleotides outside the gene matches: 1. In nucleotides, the CDR3 is TGTGCCAGCAGCCACAGGGGGACAGATACGCAGTATTTT. Residues: CASSHRGTDTQYF.

This rearrangement joins TRBV12-2 to TRBJ1-2. TRBV12-2 is assigned pseudogene status. This CDR3 has 12 amino acids. This CDR3 reads CATGGTNYGYTF. For the CDR3, the DNA is TGTGCAACCGGCGGCACTAACTATGGCTACACCTTC.

This sequence joins TRBV19 and TRBJ2-2, with 8 nucleotides matching TRBD2. This CDR3 has 17 amino acids. CDR1 is LNHDA, CDR2 SQIVND, per germline (reference sequence). With V trimmed by 5 bases and J by 1 base, 9 bases remained unmatched. The CDR3 loop reads CASSSSSGSLNTGELFF. CDR3 sequence (DNA): TGTGCCAGTAGTTCCTCAAGCGGGAGCTTGAACACCGGGGAGCTGTTTTTT.

This clone was observed a few times. This sequence joins TRBV28 and TRBJ1-1, with D perhaps TRBD1 (5 bases). The CDR3 is made up of 12 amino acids. Trimming cost V 6 bases and J 5 bases, with 10 bases left between them. The germline CDR1 and CDR2 sequences are MDHEN and SYDVKM. CDR3 residues: CASRGLGTEAFF. DNA for the CDR3: TGTGCCAGCAGGGGGCTAGGGACTGAAGCTTTCTTT.

The rearrangement links TRBV7-3 to TRBJ2-1; 9 nucleotides align to TRBD2. The CDR3 covers 15 residues. V lost 5 bases and J lost 10; bases outside the gene matches: 12. The V gene's germline CDR1 is SGHTA and CDR2 FQGTGA. The CDR3 reads CASSPTPGLAIEQFF. CDR3 DNA: TGTGCCAGCAGCCCGACCCCCGGACTAGCGATAGAGCAGTTCTTC.

This clone has just a few counts. V gene TRBV5-4 combines with J gene TRBJ2-5; D perhaps matches TRBD2 (6 bases). The V and J ends lost 4 bases and 5 bases respectively, with 18 bases between them. Germline CDR1 is SGHNT and CDR2 is YYREEE (reference sequence). The CDR3 is made up of 15 amino acids. The CDR3 region has the DNA TGTGCCAGCAGCAGACCCGGGAGACCCGGCGAGACCCAGTACTTC. It translates to CASSRPGRPGETQYF.

The CDR3 sequence is CASSLLPGQGSGANVLTF. CDR3 nucleotides: TGTGCCAGCAGCCTACTTCCGGGACAGGGATCTGGGGCCAACGTCCTGACTTTC. The rearrangement links TRBV11-2 to TRBJ2-6; 9 nucleotides match TRBD1. Germline V gene data show CDR1 as SGHAT and CDR2 as FQNNGV. Trimming at V came to 5 bases and at J to 1 base, leaving 9 bases not matched to a gene. The CDR3 runs to 18 residues.

The chain is built from TRBV5-6 and TRBJ1-1; no definite D call. Trimming took 1 base from V and 6 from J, leaving 10 bases between them. Germline V gene lookup returns CDR1 SGHDT and CDR2 YYEEEE. The CDR3 runs 13 residues. In DNA, the CDR3 is TGTGCCAGCAGCTTGAGCAGGCGTGCTGAAGCTTTCTTT. Its translation: CASSLSRRAEAFF.

This chain connects TRBV10-3 to TRBJ2-2; 10 bases are shared with TRBD2. The CDR3 sequence is 14 residues long. The V and J ends lost 3 bases and 10 bases, in that order; junction bases with no gene match: 5. CDR1 is ENHRY and CDR2 is SYGVKD in the germline V gene. The CDR3 is CAISEPGLATELFF. DNA for the CDR3: TGTGCCATCAGTGAACCGGGACTAGCGACGGAGCTGTTTTTT.

The rearrangement uses TRBV3-1 (or the pseudogene TRBV3-2) and TRBJ2-7; 13 nucleotides align to TRBD2. Germline V gives CDR1 LGHDT, CDR2 YNNKEL (reference sequence). V lost 4 bases, J lost 6 bases, and 12 bases stayed unmatched. This CDR3 contains 17 residues. This CDR3 is CASSPPPTSGRGGEQYF. In DNA form, the CDR3 reads TGTGCCAGCAGCCCCCCCCCAACTAGCGGGAGGGGGGGCGAGCAGTACTTC.

CDR3 amino acids: CASSPNNVLTF. In DNA, the CDR3 is TGTGCCAGCAGCCCCAACAACGTCCTGACTTTC. The chain has TRBV7-9 and TRBJ2-6; D uncertain. V lost 5 bases, J lost 9 bases, and 5 bases lay in between. Per the germline V gene, CDR1 is SEHNR and CDR2 is FQNEAQ (reference sequence). The CDR3 is 11 residues long.

The chain couples TRBV6-7 to TRBJ2-4; unclear D gene. TRBV6-7 is an ORF for which the function is uncertain. The CDR3 spans 13 residues. Trimming left V 6 bases short and J 1 base short, with 7 bases between. The CDR3, as DNA: TGTGCCAGCAGACGAGCGGCCAAAAACATTCAGTACTTC. Protein sequence: CASRRAAKNIQYF.

CDR3 sequence reads: CASLRGGVFQETQYF. The CDR3 nucleotides read TGTGCCAGCCTGCGGGGCGGGGTCTTCCAAGAGACCCAGTACTTC. The chain is built from TRBV7-9 and TRBJ2-5; perhaps TRBD2 as D (6 bases). There are 15 residues in the CDR3. The germline V gene has CDR1 SEHNR and CDR2 FQNEAQ (reference sequence). Trimming took 8 bases from V and 1 from J, leaving 17 bases between them.

The genes are TRBV6-2 or TRBV6-3 and TRBJ2-7, with D unclear. Germline CDR1 reads MNHEY; CDR2 reads SVGEGT. CDR3 length: 12 amino acids. V was cut by 2 bases and J by 2 bases, with 4 bases left in between. CDR3 loop: CASSYVTYEQYF. The CDR3 nucleotides are TGTGCCAGCAGTTACGTTACCTACGAGCAGTACTTC.

This sequence joins TRBV6-5 and TRBJ1-2, with 7 bases matching TRBD1. CDR1 MNHEY and CDR2 SVGAGI come from the germline V gene. This CDR3 has 13 amino acids. After removal of 6 bases from V and 2 bases from J, the junction contained 3 bases not matched to a gene. The CDR3 is CASRGQPNYGYTF. The CDR3, as DNA: TGTGCCAGCAGGGGACAGCCCAACTATGGCTACACCTTC.

The chain combines TRBV10-3 with TRBJ1-6, with 7 bases identical to TRBD1. The CDR3 has 16 residues. Looked up from germline, CDR1 is ENHRY and CDR2 is SYGVKD. The J segment lost 6 bases and the V segment lost 4 bases, leaving 9 bases of the junction unmatched. This CDR3 reads CAISGDRDRPNSPLHF. CDR3 in DNA: TGTGCCATCAGTGGGGACCGGGACAGACCTAATTCACCCCTCCACTTT.

The V call is TRBV7-3, the J call TRBJ2-5, with a tentative D call TRBD1 (7 bases). Germline lookup yields CDR1 SGHTA and CDR2 FQGTGA. The CDR3 consists of 13 residues. Trimming stripped 5 bases from V and 5 bases from J, with 12 bases between. CDR3 bases: TGTGCCAGCAGCCCACAGGGGAGGGAGACCCAGTACTTC. Residues: CASSPQGRETQYF.

The rearrangement links TRBV7-2 to TRBJ2-7; possible D gene TRBD1, 6 bases. V dropped 4 bases and J dropped 0 bases, with 16 bases sitting between them. There are 16 residues in the CDR3. Germline-derived CDR1 and CDR2 are SGHTA and FQGNSA. For the CDR3, the DNA is TGTGCCAGCAGCTCCCCCCCGGGACACAGCTCCTACGAGCAGTACTTC. Amino acids: CASSSPPGHSSYEQYF.

V is TRBV6-5 and J is TRBJ1-2; TRBD1 matches 8 bases. The CDR3 loop spans 15 amino acids. Germline V CDR1 and CDR2: MNHEY, SVGAGI. The trim removed 3 bases at V and 8 bases at J, leaving 11 bases unmatched. CDR3 amino acids: CASSYSRQGMHGYTF. DNA of the CDR3: TGTGCCAGCAGTTATTCAAGACAGGGGATGCACGGCTACACCTTC.

The gene calls are TRBV9 and TRBJ2-7, with 12 bases fitting TRBD1. V was pared by 0 bases and J by 4 bases, with 2 bases of the junction left unmatched. CDR1 and CDR2 from the germline V gene are SGDLS and YYNGEE. This CDR3 region has 15 residues. The CDR3 loop reads CASSVAGQGAYEQYF. The CDR3 nucleotides are TGTGCCAGCAGCGTAGCGGGACAGGGGGCTTACGAGCAGTACTTC. Full variable domain (remainder filled in from reference TRBV9 and TRBJ2-7): DSGVTQTPKHLITATGQRVTLRCSPRSGDLSVYWYQQSLDQGLQFLIQYYNGEERAKGNILERFSAQQFPDLHSELNLSSLELGDSALYFCASSVAGQGAYEQYFGPGTRLTVT.

There are a few counts of this clone. The chain combines TRBV10-3 with TRBJ1-1; D call uncertain. Trimming removed 6 bases at V and 5 bases at J, with 16 bases between. This CDR3 contains 14 residues. Looked up from germline, CDR1 is ENHRY and CDR2 is SYGVKD. DNA for the CDR3: TGTGCCATCAGGAAGGACGGGAGAGGGACTGAAGCTTTCTTT. Translation gives CAIRKDGRGTEAFF.

This sequence joins TRBV9 and TRBJ2-7; D remains ambiguous. This CDR3 is 17 amino acids long. Germline assignment: CDR1 SGDLS and CDR2 YYNGEE. V lost 0 bases, J lost 0 bases, and 16 bases lay in between. CDR3: CASSVVPWRPSSYEQYF. For the CDR3, the DNA is TGTGCCAGCAGCGTAGTCCCTTGGCGGCCGAGCTCCTACGAGCAGTACTTC.

The chain links TRBV2 to TRBJ2-1; D perhaps matches TRBD2 (5 bases). Trimming shortened V by 6 bases and J by 5 bases, and 17 bases separated the two germline ends. The CDR3 is 15 amino acids. Germline lookup yields CDR1 SNHLY and CDR2 FYNNEI. The CDR3 region is CASRGVEEVDNEQFF. The DNA for the CDR3 is TGTGCCAGCAGGGGAGTCGAAGAGGTGGACAATGAGCAGTTCTTC.

The chain joins TRBV18 to TRBJ1-1, with D perhaps TRBD1 (6 bases). The V gene lost 2 bases and the J gene lost 1 base, with 11 bases spanning the gap. CDR1 KGHSH and CDR2 LQKENI come from the germline V gene. The CDR3 runs 15 residues. This CDR3 reads CASSPAQDRNTEAFF. The DNA of the CDR3 is TGTGCCAGCTCACCAGCGCAGGACAGGAACACTGAAGCTTTCTTT.